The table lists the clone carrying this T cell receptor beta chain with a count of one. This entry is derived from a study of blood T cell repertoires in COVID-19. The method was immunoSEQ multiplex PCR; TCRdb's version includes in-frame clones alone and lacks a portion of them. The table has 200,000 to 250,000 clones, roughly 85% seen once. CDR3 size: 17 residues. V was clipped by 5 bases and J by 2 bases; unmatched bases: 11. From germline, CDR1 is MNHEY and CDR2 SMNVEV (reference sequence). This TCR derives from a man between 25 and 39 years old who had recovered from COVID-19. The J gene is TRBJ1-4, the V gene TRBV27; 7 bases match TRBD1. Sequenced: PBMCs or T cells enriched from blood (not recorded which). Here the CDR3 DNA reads TGTGCCAGCAGTCTCGGGACAGCGGTAGGGACTAATGAAAAACTGTTTTTT. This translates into CASSLGTAVGTNEKLFF.